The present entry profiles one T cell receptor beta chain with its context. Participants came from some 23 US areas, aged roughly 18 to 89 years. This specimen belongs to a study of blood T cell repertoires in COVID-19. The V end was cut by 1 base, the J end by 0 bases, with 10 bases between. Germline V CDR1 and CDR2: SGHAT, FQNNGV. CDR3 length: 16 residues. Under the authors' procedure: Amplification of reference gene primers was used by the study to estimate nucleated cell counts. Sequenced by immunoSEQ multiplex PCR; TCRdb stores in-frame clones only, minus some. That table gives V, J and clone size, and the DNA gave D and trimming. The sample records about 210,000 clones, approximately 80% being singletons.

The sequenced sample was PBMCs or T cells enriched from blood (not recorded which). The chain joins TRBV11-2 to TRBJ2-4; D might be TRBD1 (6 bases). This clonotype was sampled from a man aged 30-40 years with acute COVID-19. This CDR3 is CASSLGQVLAKNIQYF. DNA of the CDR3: TGTGCCAGCAGCTTAGGACAGGTTCTAGCCAAAAACATTCAGTACTTC.